The 28 T cell receptor beta chains below come from one sample, sequenced in a study of CXCR3-negative and CXCR3-positive naive CD8 T cells. cDNA libraries for TRB were generated by 5' RACE incorporating UMI labels. Following a re-call of the 5' RACE reads, TCRdb has one entry per CDR3 protein and lacks DNA. There are around 34,000 distinct CDR3 sequences in the sample, with around 13% held by the top ten. The sequenced sample consisted of memory CD8+ T cells from blood. These receptor sequences come from a human donor in good health. Some clones in this sample may be carry-over from other donors' samples.

Here the CDR3 reads CASSLRVLRPGEQNTDTQYF. The rearrangement uses TRBV28 and TRBJ2-3; lacking DNA, the TRBD1 call made by TCRdb goes unchecked. The germline gives CDR1 MDHEN, CDR2 SYDVKM. The length of the CDR3 is 20 residues.

V is TRBV7-2 and J is TRBJ2-7. Germline V gene sequence: CDR1 SGHTA, CDR2 FQGNSA. CDR3 length: 17 residues. This CDR3 is CASSMLYRATSSYEQYF.

The V and J genes are TRBV28 and TRBJ2-2; the TCRdb D gene call, TRBD2, has no DNA to confirm it. Germline loops: CDR1 MDHEN, CDR2 SYDVKM. The CDR3 is made up of 18 amino acids. The CDR3 spells CASYTPGLAGGPTGELFF.

V and J are TRBV7-2 and TRBJ2-4; lacking DNA, the TRBD2 call made by TCRdb goes unchecked. The CDR3 contains 19 residues. Germline V CDR1 and CDR2: SGHTA, FQGNSA. The CDR3: CASSRIGLAGERAKNIQYF.

V and J are TRBV19 and TRBJ2-3; TCRdb designates TRBD1, a call that cannot be tested without DNA. The germline V gene has CDR1 LNHDA and CDR2 SQIVND (reference sequence). This CDR3 has 16 amino acids. CDR3: CASSIYSGGPPDTQYF.

The chain couples TRBV5-6 to TRBJ2-7; TCRdb's D call of TRBD2 is untestable without DNA. Germline CDR1 SGHDT, CDR2 YYEEEE. This CDR3 contains 14 residues. CDR3 amino acids: CASSPGTTIYEQYF.

The chain is built from TRBV25-1 and TRBJ1-1. The CDR3 has 14 amino acids. Germline V gene data show CDR1 as MGHDK and CDR2 as SYGVNS. CDR3 in amino acids: CASSESAGGTEAFF.

The genes are TRBV29-1 and TRBJ2-3. Looked up from germline, CDR1 is SQVTM and CDR2 is ANQGSEA. The CDR3 has 13 residues. This CDR3 is CSVEGSTTDTQYF.

The V gene is TRBV28, the J gene TRBJ2-3. Germline assignment: CDR1 MDHEN and CDR2 SYDVKM. The CDR3 has 15 residues. The CDR3 spells CASSLPRMGTDTQYF.

The CDR3 spells CASSFSWGSSYNEQFF. The chain combines TRBV28 with TRBJ2-1. CDR3 length: 16 amino acids. CDR1 is MDHEN, CDR2 SYDVKM, per germline.

The V gene is TRBV19, the J gene TRBJ1-1; as DNA is missing, the TRBD1 call by TCRdb cannot be tested. Germline CDR1 LNHDA, CDR2 SQIVND (reference sequence). This CDR3 comprises 13 residues. This CDR3 is CASGIGDTYEAFF.

The chain links TRBV4-1 to TRBJ1-2. Germline V lookup: CDR1 MGHRA, CDR2 YSYEKL. CDR3 size: 14 residues. The CDR3 loop reads CASSQKRVDYGYTF.

V gene TRBV6-1 combines with J gene TRBJ2-1; TCRdb returns TRBD1, unconfirmable since there is no DNA. The CDR3 length is 15 residues. Per the germline V gene, CDR1 is MNHNS and CDR2 is SASEGT. This chain's CDR3 is CASTRGQQIMNERFF.

The chain recombines TRBV29-1 with TRBJ2-2; TCRdb selects TRBD1, and the lack of DNA leaves this call unchecked. The CDR3 covers 15 residues. Germline V gives CDR1 SQVTM, CDR2 ANQGSEA. This chain's CDR3 is CSVTGGSANTGELFF.

The chain carries TRBV9 and TRBJ2-3; TCRdb proposes TRBD1, but this gene call is untestable without DNA. Germline CDR1 reads SGDLS; CDR2 reads YYNGEE. The CDR3 totals 16 residues. CDR3 in amino acids: CASSGVGQDGTDTQYF.

J is TRBJ1-4 and V is TRBV6-2 or TRBV6-3; without DNA, the TCRdb call of TRBD1 cannot be checked. In germline, CDR1 is MNHEY, CDR2 SVGEGT. The CDR3 length is 15 residues. This chain's CDR3 is CASSPEDIQHEKLFF.

The V and J genes are TRBV7-2 and TRBJ2-1; TCRdb's D call of TRBD2 is untestable without DNA. The germline V gene encodes CDR1 SGHTA and CDR2 FQGNSA. The CDR3 runs 15 residues. Here the CDR3 reads CASSLGTSGVNEQFF.

V is TRBV3-1 and J is TRBJ2-5; TCRdb picks TRBD1, but there is no DNA to check that call. Per germline, CDR1 LGHDT and CDR2 YNNKEL (reference sequence). The length of the CDR3 is 14 residues. CDR3 amino acids: CASSLRDRQETQYF.

The V gene is TRBV4-2, the J gene TRBJ2-2. From germline, CDR1 is LGHNA and CDR2 YNFKEQ. CDR3 length: 13 residues. The CDR3 sequence: CASSQELSGELFF.

The V gene is TRBV9, the J gene TRBJ1-2; the D call from TCRdb, TRBD1, cannot be confirmed without DNA. The CDR3 contains 18 residues. The germline CDR1 and CDR2 sequences are SGDLS and YYNGEE. The CDR3 sequence is CASSDPPGFAGGNYGYTF.

The chain couples TRBV12-3 or TRBV12-4 to TRBJ1-1; the TRBD1 assignment by TCRdb is unverifiable without DNA. This CDR3 is built from 13 residues. This CDR3 reads CASRTLENTEAFF.

This chain links TRBV28 with TRBJ2-3; checking the TCRdb D call of TRBD1 is not possible without DNA. Per the germline V gene, CDR1 is MDHEN and CDR2 is SYDVKM. The CDR3 has 16 amino acids. The CDR3 loop is CASSDPTGPTIDTQYF.

V and J are TRBV5-6 and TRBJ1-2. Germline values: CDR1 SGHDT, CDR2 YYEEEE. The CDR3 is 17 amino acids. CDR3 region: CASSLKRVTAANYGYTF. The variable domain in full, completed from reference TRBV5-6 and TRBJ1-2, reads DAGVTQSPTHLIKTRGQQVTLRCSPKSGHDTVSWYQQALGQGPQFIFQYYEEEERQRGNFPDRFSGHQFPNYSSELNVNALLLGDSALYLCASSLKRVTAANYGYTFGSGTRLTVV.

This chain joins TRBV7-9 and TRBJ2-7; the D call from TCRdb, TRBD2, cannot be confirmed without DNA. Germline-derived CDR1 and CDR2 are SEHNR and FQNEAQ (reference sequence). This CDR3 has 15 residues. The CDR3 is CASSLVTPGGYEQYF.

This chain joins TRBV12-3 or TRBV12-4 and TRBJ2-1; TCRdb returns TRBD2, unconfirmable since there is no DNA. This CDR3 has 15 residues. CDR3 amino acids: CAIGTSGIVYNEQFF.

The CDR3 loop reads CASSFGTGGAEQYF. The rearrangement uses TRBV27 and TRBJ2-7; without DNA, the TCRdb call of TRBD1 cannot be checked. The CDR3 extends over 14 amino acids. Germline V gives CDR1 MNHEY, CDR2 SMNVEV (reference sequence).

This chain connects TRBV28 to TRBJ2-7; TCRdb picks TRBD1, but there is no DNA to check that call. CDR1 is MDHEN, CDR2 SYDVKM, per germline. This CDR3 region has 14 residues. CDR3 sequence: CASSPWGAPYEQYF.

The V and J genes are TRBV4-2 and TRBJ2-7. CDR3 length equals 13 residues. Germline CDR1 reads LGHNA; CDR2 reads YNFKEQ. The CDR3 protein is CASSQDGSYEQYF.